What follows describes a single T cell receptor (beta chain). What it recognizes is unknown. The data stem from a study of beta chain features in type 1 diabetes. Study summary: Investigators examined around 98 million sorted cells across all samples. Study observations and caveats: In patients and controls equally, PCR might favor templates that are shorter. In all four CD4+ subsets, TCRB CDR3 length was significantly, moderately reduced in type 1 diabetes.

Investigators reverse transcribed all isolated RNA, so they sequenced expressed TCRB transcripts. This table comes from immunoSEQ multiplex PCR, and its TCRdb copy is limited to in-frame clones, with some not included. This sample has about 280,000 clones; about 15% occur once, and the top ten carry around 0.015%. The CDR3 is 14 amino acids. Germline V lookup: CDR1 SGDLS, CDR2 YYNGEE. Trimming took 0 bases from V and 5 from J, leaving 12 bases between them. The sample comprised naive CD4+ T cells from blood. This chain uses TRBV9 with TRBJ2-7; D not resolved. This TCR was recovered from a man younger than 35 with type 1 diabetes. CDR3 protein: CASSVGSAGHEQYF. The CDR3 nucleotides read TGTGCCAGCAGCGTAGGTTCTGCCGGTCACGAGCAGTACTTC.